The 7 T cell receptor beta chains given below trace back to one sample, sequenced in a study of blood T cell repertoires in COVID-19. Only in-frame clones appear in the TCRdb table, and some are missing; sequencing was by immunoSEQ multiplex PCR. The sample contains about 220,000 clones, about 91% of which appear only once. The sequenced sample consisted of PBMCs or T cells enriched from blood (not recorded which). The origin of the receptors is a woman aged 45-65 years with acute COVID-19.

This chain uses TRBV7-2 with TRBJ2-7; D perhaps matches TRBD1 (5 bases). The CDR3 is 15 residues long. Germline V CDR1 and CDR2: SGHTA, FQGNSA. The germline V and J ends were trimmed by 6 bases and 3 bases, with 18 bases remaining between them. The CDR3 spells CASRPYSATGYEQYF. The CDR3 nucleotides read TGTGCCAGCAGGCCTTACTCAGCTACAGGCTACGAGCAGTACTTC.

This clone was detected once. V is TRBV7-9 and J is TRBJ1-4; no definite D call. The CDR3 length is 15 residues. The V and J ends lost 1 base and 3 bases respectively, with 9 bases between them. The germline V gene has CDR1 SEHNR and CDR2 FQNEAQ (reference sequence). DNA of the CDR3: TGTGCCAGCAGCTTAGGAGGGATAGCTAATGAAAAACTGTTTTTT. This encodes CASSLGGIANEKLFF.

V gene TRBV5-1 combines with J gene TRBJ2-5, with 7 bases identical to TRBD1. Unmatched junction bases numbered 7, after V lost 0 bases and J lost 2 bases. Germline lookup yields CDR1 SGHRS and CDR2 YFSETQ. The CDR3 is 16 amino acids. The CDR3 DNA follows: TGCGCCAGCAGCTTGGCCCCACAGGGGACACAAGAGACCCAGTACTTC. Translated: CASSLAPQGTQETQYF.

The rearrangement links TRBV28 to TRBJ2-7; D might be TRBD1 (6 bases). CDR3 length: 14 amino acids. Looked up from germline, CDR1 is MDHEN and CDR2 is SYDVKM. V was clipped by 2 bases and J by 4 bases, with 12 bases between them. The CDR3 nucleotides read TGTGCCAGCAGTTTACCGTTCAGGGGTTACGAGCAGTACTTC. Its protein is CASSLPFRGYEQYF. Full variable domain (outside the CDR3, taken from reference TRBV28 and TRBJ2-7): DVKVTQSSRYLVKRTGEKVFLECVQDMDHENMFWYRQDPGLGLRLIYFSYDVKMKEKGDIPEGYSVSREKKERFSLILESASTNQTSMYLCASSLPFRGYEQYFGPGTRLTVT.

The rearrangement joins TRBV5-1 to TRBJ2-5; D ambiguous. Germline CDR1 reads SGHRS; CDR2 reads YFSETQ. The CDR3 consists of 13 residues. Deletions cut 3 bases from V and 3 bases from J, with 9 bases between. The CDR3 reads CASSSSGEETQYF. CDR3 sequence (DNA): TGCGCCAGCAGCTCGTCGGGTGAAGAGACCCAGTACTTC.

The rearrangement joins TRBV29-1 to TRBJ2-2; D may be TRBD1 (6 bases). V lost 6 bases, J lost 5 bases, and 13 bases lay in between. The CDR3 spans 13 residues. Per germline, CDR1 SQVTM and CDR2 ANQGSEA. The CDR3: CSVRPGETGELFF. CDR3 nucleotide sequence: TGCAGCGTCAGACCAGGGGAGACCGGGGAGCTGTTTTTT.

V and J are TRBV10-2 and TRBJ1-5; TRBD1 matches 11 bases. V shed 4 bases, J shed 7 bases, and the junction held 3 bases outside the gene matches. The CDR3 length is 14 residues. Germline CDR1 reads WSHSY; CDR2 reads SAAADI. The CDR3 protein is CASSGGQGAQPQHF. In DNA, the CDR3 is TGCGCCAGCAGTGGAGGACAGGGGGCCCAGCCCCAGCATTTT.